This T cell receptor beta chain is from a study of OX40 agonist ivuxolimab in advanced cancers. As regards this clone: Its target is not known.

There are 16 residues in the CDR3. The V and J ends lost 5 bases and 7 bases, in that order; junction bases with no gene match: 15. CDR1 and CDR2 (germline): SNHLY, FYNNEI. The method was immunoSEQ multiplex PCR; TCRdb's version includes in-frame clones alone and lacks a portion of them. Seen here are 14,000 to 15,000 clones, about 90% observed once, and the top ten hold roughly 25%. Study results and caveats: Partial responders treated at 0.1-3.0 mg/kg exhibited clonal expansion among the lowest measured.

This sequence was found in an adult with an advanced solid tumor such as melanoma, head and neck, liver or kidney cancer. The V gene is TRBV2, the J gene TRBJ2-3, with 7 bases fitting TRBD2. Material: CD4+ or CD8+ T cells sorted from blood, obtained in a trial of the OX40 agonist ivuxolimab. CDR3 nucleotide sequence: TGTGCCAGCAGTCCGACTGTGGCGGGAGCCGCTAATACGCAGTATTTT. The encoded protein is CASSPTVAGAANTQYF. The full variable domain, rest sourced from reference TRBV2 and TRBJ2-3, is EPEVTQTPSHQVTQMGQEVILRCVPISNHLYFYWYRQILGQKVEFLVSFYNNEISEKSEIFDDQFSVERPDGSNFTLKIRSTKLEDSAMYFCASSPTVAGAANTQYFGPGTRLTVL.